The 10 T cell receptor beta chains in this list originate from one sample, sequenced in a study of early T cells in non-severe SARS-CoV-2 infection. TCRdb re-called the 5' RACE reads with MiXCR, one entry per CDR3 protein. This table holds about 50,000 distinct CDR3 sequences, 6.2% found once. This specimen consisted of whole blood, obtained at baseline. These receptors were collected from an adult who was a healthcare worker with PCR-confirmed SARS-CoV-2 infection or an uninfected control (not recorded which).

This clonotype was detected a few times. The rearrangement links TRBV3-1 to TRBJ2-7; maybe TRBD1 (6 bases). V dropped 0 bases and J dropped 4 bases, with 10 bases sitting between them. The germline CDR1 and CDR2 sequences are LGHDT and YNNKEL (reference sequence). This CDR3 is built from 14 residues. The CDR3 bases are TGTGCCAGCAGCCAAGAAAACAGGGCATACGAGCAGTACTTC. It yields the protein CASSQENRAYEQYF.

This clonotype was recorded at least ten times. For the CDR3, the DNA is TGTGCCAGCAGCTCCCCGGGAGACATCTACAATGAGCAGTTCTTC. This codes for CASSSPGDIYNEQFF. The rearrangement joins TRBV5-4 to TRBJ2-1; D is perhaps TRBD2 (6 bases). The V gene lost 3 bases and the J gene lost 3 bases, with 13 bases spanning the gap. The length of the CDR3 is 15 residues. Per the germline V gene, CDR1 is SGHNT and CDR2 is YYREEE (reference sequence).

This clonotype has only a few counts. Here the CDR3 DNA reads TGTGCCAGCAGTTTAGCGGGAGGAATTATCCTGTTTTTT. It encodes CASSLAGGIILFF. The V and J genes are TRBV12-3 or TRBV12-4 and TRBJ1-4; D not certain. The CDR3 loop spans 13 amino acids. Trimming removed 0 bases from V and 14 bases from J, with 13 bases in between.

On this clonotype itself: This could be a read error, since a much larger clone is one nucleotide away. The chain employs TRBV7-6 and TRBJ2-5; 13 positions agree with TRBD2. From germline, CDR1 is SGHVS and CDR2 FNYEAQ. The length of the CDR3 is 15 residues. The DNA of the CDR3 is TGTGTCAGCAGCCGGACTAGCGGGAGTTCAGAGACCCAGTACTTC. It translates to CVSSRTSGSSETQYF.

This clonotype has at least ten counts. The genes are TRBV28 and TRBJ2-7; no clear D. The CDR3 loop spans 12 amino acids. With 6 bases removed from V and 5 bases from J, the gap between germline ends came to 11 bases. Looked up from germline, CDR1 is MDHEN and CDR2 is SYDVKM. This CDR3 is CASSPPSNEQYF. Here the CDR3 DNA reads TGTGCCAGCAGCCCCCCCAGTAACGAGCAGTACTTC. The full variable domain, completed using reference TRBV28 and TRBJ2-7, is DVKVTQSSRYLVKRTGEKVFLECVQDMDHENMFWYRQDPGLGLRLIYFSYDVKMKEKGDIPEGYSVSREKKERFSLILESASTNQTSMYLCASSPPSNEQYFGPGTRLTVT.

At least ten counts were recorded for this clonotype. This chain uses TRBV7-9 with TRBJ1-4; D gene uncertain. CDR3 size: 15 residues. V was shortened by 3 bases and J by 0 bases, with 8 bases between the two germline ends. Germline assignment: CDR1 SEHNR and CDR2 FQNEAQ (reference sequence). This CDR3 is CASSFLPSTNEKLFF. CDR3 nucleotide sequence: TGTGCCAGCAGCTTTTTACCATCAACTAATGAAAAACTGTTTTTT.

By frequency in the sample, this clonotype is medium-sized. The chain links TRBV28 to TRBJ2-7; D possibly uses TRBD1 or TRBD2 (6 bases each). The CDR3 contains 14 residues. V shed 6 bases and J shed 4 bases, with 16 bases lying between them. Germline V gives CDR1 MDHEN, CDR2 SYDVKM. The CDR3 is CASSVGAAGYEQYF. For the CDR3, the DNA is TGTGCCAGCAGCGTGGGGGCGGCGGGGTACGAGCAGTACTTC. Full variable domain (outside the CDR3, taken from reference TRBV28 and TRBJ2-7): DVKVTQSSRYLVKRTGEKVFLECVQDMDHENMFWYRQDPGLGLRLIYFSYDVKMKEKGDIPEGYSVSREKKERFSLILESASTNQTSMYLCASSVGAAGYEQYFGPGTRLTVT.

V usage is TRBV12-3 or TRBV12-4 and J usage is TRBJ2-3; D may be TRBD1 or TRBD2 (5 bases each). CDR3 length equals 13 residues. The V end lost 11 bases, the J end lost 3 bases, and 15 bases lay between the germline ends. DNA for the CDR3: TGTGCCGGGGCACCGAGCGGAACAGATACGCAGTATTTT. It is translated as CAGAPSGTDTQYF.

The V gene is TRBV28, the J gene TRBJ2-3; 9 nucleotides align to TRBD2. This CDR3 contains 15 residues. With V trimmed by 2 bases and J by 5 bases, 5 bases remained unmatched. Germline V lookup: CDR1 MDHEN, CDR2 SYDVKM. Here the CDR3 DNA reads TGTGCCAGCAGTTTAGCGGGAGGGAGGGTAGATACGCAGTATTTT. Translated: CASSLAGGRVDTQYF.

In this sample, this clonotype turned up many times. This chain links TRBV7-8 with TRBJ1-4; possible D gene TRBD1, 5 bases. Trimming took 6 bases from V and 4 from J, leaving 6 bases between them. This CDR3 spans 12 amino acids. Per germline, CDR1 SGHVS and CDR2 FQNEAQ. CDR3 loop: CASRRGNEKLFF. As DNA, the CDR3 is TGTGCCAGCAGGAGGGGTAATGAAAAACTGTTTTTT. The variable domain in full, with the rest retrieved from reference TRBV7-8 and TRBJ1-4, is GAGVSQSPRYKVAKRGQDVALRCDPISGHVSLFWYQQALGQGPEFLTYFQNEAQLDKSGLPSDRFFAERPEGSVSTLKIQRTQQEDSAVYLCASRRGNEKLFFGSGTQLSVL.